This TCR beta chain is from a study of cytomegalovirus exposure and HLA in healthy donors. General observations from the study: A list of around 160 TCR beta chains associated with cytomegalovirus was given. HLA allele associations emerged for roughly 17,000 TCR beta sequences in a later analysis, at 0.05 false discovery rate. Common viral pathogens were later found to be apparently linked to several of the most significant clusters.

The PCR made use of 60 Vbeta and 13 Jbeta primers. Assay used: immunoSEQ multiplex PCR; TCRdb lists only in-frame clones, some missing. The sample includes over 110,000 clones, over 75% of them seen just once. Comment on this clone: Its target is unknown.

This CDR3 region has 14 residues. Trimming took 7 bases from V and 1 from J; bases not matched to a gene: 4. CDR1 and CDR2 from the germline V gene are LNHDA and SQIVND (reference sequence). This clonotype was obtained from a male donor in good health and CMV-seronegative. This chain uses TRBV19 with TRBJ2-3; 8 positions match TRBD1. Sequencing input: PBMCs. CDR3 sequence reads: CASKETGGTDTQYF. The CDR3 nucleotides read TGTGCCAGTAAGGAGACAGGGGGCACAGATACGCAGTATTTT.